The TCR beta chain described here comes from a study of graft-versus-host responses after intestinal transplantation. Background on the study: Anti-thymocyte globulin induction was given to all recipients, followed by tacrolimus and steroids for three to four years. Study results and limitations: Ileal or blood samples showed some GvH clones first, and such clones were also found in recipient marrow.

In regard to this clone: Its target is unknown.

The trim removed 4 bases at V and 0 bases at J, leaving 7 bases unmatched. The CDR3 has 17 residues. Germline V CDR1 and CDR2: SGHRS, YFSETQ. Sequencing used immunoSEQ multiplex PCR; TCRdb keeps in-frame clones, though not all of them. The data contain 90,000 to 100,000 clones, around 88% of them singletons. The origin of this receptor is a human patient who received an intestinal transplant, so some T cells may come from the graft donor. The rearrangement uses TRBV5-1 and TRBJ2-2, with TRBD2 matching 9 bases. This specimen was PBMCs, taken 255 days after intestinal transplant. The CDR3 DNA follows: TGCGCCAGCAGCCCCCAGGGACTAGCCCCGAACACCGGGGAGCTGTTTTTT. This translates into CASSPQGLAPNTGELFF.